This T cell receptor beta chain was recorded in a study of blood T cells in healthy people across ages. Then a second PCR, running about 7 to 11 cycles, was carried out with a sample-barcoded 5' primer and a J-beta primer mix. TCRdb re-analysed the 5' RACE reads in MiXCR, keeping a single row per CDR3 protein. This table holds 600,000 to 900,000 distinct CDR3 sequences, roughly 24% found once. Each individual donor underwent a draw of 8 to 10 milliliters of peripheral blood. CDR1 DFQATT and CDR2 SNEGSKA come from the germline V gene (reference sequence). The ends were cut back, 3 bases at V and 4 bases at J, with 8 bases in the middle. This CDR3 spans 12 amino acids. General study results and limits: Leaving the PBMCs unsorted stopped any conclusive comparison of naive versus antigen-experienced cells.

In the case of this clonotype: Its antigen is not identified.

The same data also contributed to another study, on T cells of mothers and their children.

Sequencing used blood. The receptor was derived from a boy younger than 18 in good health. The rearrangement links TRBV20-1 to TRBJ2-3; D not certain. In DNA, the CDR3 is TGCAGTGCTAGTCGGGTTTCAGATACGCAGTATTTT. Protein sequence: CSASRVSDTQYF.